The 8 T cell receptor beta chains below all came from one sample that was sequenced in a study of T-cell reconstitution after alpha-beta-depleted transplantation in children. Unique molecular identifiers were incorporated into the prepared TCRbeta library. From the PCR reads, TCRdb called clonotypes with MiXCR, one entry per CDR3 protein. The table includes about 210,000 distinct CDR3 sequences, approximately 17% detected once. The specimen comprised PBMCs, mostly from graft donor cells, sampled 360 days after TCRalphabeta/CD19-depleted stem cell transplant. These receptors were obtained from a male patient between 2 and 10 years old who had a stem cell transplant for acute lymphoblastic leukemia, so the T cells may come from the graft donor.

This clonotype was seen at least ten times. The V gene is TRBV5-1, the J gene TRBJ2-1; possibly TRBD2 for D (6 bases). CDR3 length equals 15 residues. CDR1 and CDR2 (germline): SGHRS, YFSETQ. Trimming took off 4 bases at V and 3 bases at J, with 14 bases between the two ends. The CDR3 spells CASSQGAGSYNEQFF. The CDR3 nucleotides are TGCGCCAGCAGCCAAGGCGCCGGGAGCTACAATGAGCAGTTCTTC.

The table lists this clonotype with a few counts. This chain connects TRBV10-1 to TRBJ1-1; 7 nucleotides match TRBD1. The CDR3 extends over 13 amino acids. CDR1 and CDR2 from the germline V gene are WNHNN and SYGVQD (reference sequence). With 7 bases clipped from V and 6 bases from J, the junction kept 8 bases outside the gene matches. The CDR3 protein is CASTVNTGAEAFF. The CDR3 DNA follows: TGCGCCAGCACCGTAAACACAGGGGCTGAAGCTTTCTTT.

The genes are TRBV6-2 or TRBV6-3 and TRBJ2-7; TRBD1 is a possible D gene (6 bases). This CDR3 has 14 amino acids. Trimming stripped 2 bases from V and 1 base from J, with 9 bases between. CDR1 is MNHEY and CDR2 is SVGEGT in the germline V gene. The CDR3 bases are TGTGCCAGCAGTTACCCCGGACAGTCCTACGAGCAGTACTTC. Protein sequence: CASSYPGQSYEQYF.

Regarding this clonotype: A read error may produce the germline difference seen at one junction end. The genes are TRBV28 and TRBJ2-7; D is possibly TRBD1 or TRBD2 (5 bases each). CDR3 length: 15 residues. Germline values: CDR1 MDHEN, CDR2 SYDVKM. The CDR3 coding sequence is TGTGCCTGCAGTTGGGACCGGGCCTTCCCCTACGAGCAGTACTTC. Translation: CACSWDRAFPYEQYF. Combining the CDR3 with reference TRBV28 and TRBJ2-7 gives the whole variable domain DVKVTQSSRYLVKRTGEKVFLECVQDMDHENMFWYRQDPGLGLRLIYFSYDVKMKEKGDIPEGYSVSREKKERFSLILESASTNQTSMYLCACSWDRAFPYEQYFGPGTRLTVT.

This clonotype was detected a few times. The chain is built from TRBV7-6 and TRBJ1-3; 7 bases map to TRBD1. In germline, CDR1 is SGHVS, CDR2 FNYEAQ. V shed 5 bases, J shed 0 bases, and the junction held 16 bases outside the gene matches. There are 19 residues in the CDR3. This CDR3 reads CASSESGSASGGSGNTIYF. The CDR3 DNA sequence: TGTGCCAGCAGCGAGAGTGGTAGTGCCTCAGGGGGCTCTGGAAACACCATATATTTT. Full variable domain (remainder filled in from reference TRBV7-6 and TRBJ1-3): GAGVSQSPRYKVTKRGQDVALRCDPISGHVSLYWYRQALGQGPEFLTYFNYEAQQDKSGLPNDRFSAERPEGSISTLTIQRTEQRDSAMYRCASSESGSASGGSGNTIYFGEGSWLTVV.

This chain links TRBV10-3 with TRBJ1-2; D remains ambiguous. This CDR3 contains 14 residues. V lost 5 bases, J lost 0 bases, and 10 bases lay in between. Germline assignment: CDR1 ENHRY and CDR2 SYGVKD. The CDR3 nucleotides are TGTGCCATCAGTCCCAGACCTACTAACTATGGCTACACCTTC. Protein: CAISPRPTNYGYTF.

The chain joins TRBV18 to TRBJ2-1; the D gene is possibly TRBD2 (7 bases). The V end lost 3 bases, the J end lost 7 bases, and 10 bases lay between the germline ends. Germline V gene sequence: CDR1 KGHSH, CDR2 LQKENI. The CDR3 is 13 residues long. CDR3 coding DNA: TGTGCCAGCTCACCGGGGGGGCAAAATGAGCAGTTCTTC. Translated: CASSPGGQNEQFF. Variable domain in full (rest from reference TRBV18 and TRBJ2-1): NAGVMQNPRHLVRRRGQEARLRCSPMKGHSHVYWYRQLPEEGLKFMVYLQKENIIDESGMPKERFSAEFPKEGPSILRIQQVVRGDSAAYFCASSPGGQNEQFFGPGTRLTVL.

This chain uses TRBV20-1 with TRBJ2-3; 10 nucleotides line up with TRBD2. The ends lost 1 base at V and 7 bases at J; junction bases unmatched: 5. The V gene's germline CDR1 is DFQATT and CDR2 SNEGSKA (reference sequence). CDR3 length: 14 amino acids. CDR3 sequence (DNA): TGCAGTGCTAGAGTCCAGCGGGGGGGCAATACGCAGTATTTT. Protein product: CSARVQRGGNTQYF.